This T cell receptor (beta chain) originates from a study of CD8+ T cells in alopecia areata. Noted treatment: oral pan-JAK inhibitor, 5-10 mg twice daily. As part of sample collection, lesional scalp punch biopsies and peripheral blood were taken from alopecia areata patients. RNA was extracted and reverse transcribed into cDNA as the sequencing template. TCRdb's copy holds only in-frame clones and misses some; the assay was immunoSEQ multiplex PCR. The sample has roughly 120,000 clones; more than 45% are singletons. V lost 0 bases and J 5 bases, leaving 20 bases between the germline ends. Germline CDR1 reads LNHNV; CDR2 reads YYDKDF (reference sequence). The CDR3 has 17 residues.

This receptor was identified in a human donor with alopecia areata. The chain links TRBV15 to TRBJ2-7, with a possible D match to TRBD1 (6 bases). The sequences come from CD4+ T cells sorted from blood, collected at week 4, from a patient treated with tofacitinib. The CDR3 here is CATSRDRGDTGRHEQYF. DNA of the CDR3: TGTGCCACCAGCAGAGATCGAGGGGACACGGGTCGACACGAGCAGTACTTC.